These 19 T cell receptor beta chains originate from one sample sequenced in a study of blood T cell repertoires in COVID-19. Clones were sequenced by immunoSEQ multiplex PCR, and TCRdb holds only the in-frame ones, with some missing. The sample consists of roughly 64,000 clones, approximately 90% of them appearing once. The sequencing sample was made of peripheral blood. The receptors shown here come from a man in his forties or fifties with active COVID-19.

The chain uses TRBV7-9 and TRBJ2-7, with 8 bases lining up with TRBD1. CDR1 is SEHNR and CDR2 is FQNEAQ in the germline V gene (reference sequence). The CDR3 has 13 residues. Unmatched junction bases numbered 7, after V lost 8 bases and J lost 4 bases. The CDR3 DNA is TGTGCCAGCGGGACAGGATTCATGTACGAGCAGTACTTC. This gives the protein CASGTGFMYEQYF.

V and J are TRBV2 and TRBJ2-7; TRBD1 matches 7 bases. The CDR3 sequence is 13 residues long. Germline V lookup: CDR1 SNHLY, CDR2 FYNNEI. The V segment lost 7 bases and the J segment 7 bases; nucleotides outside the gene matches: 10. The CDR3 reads CASTYDRVGEQYF. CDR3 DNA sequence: TGTGCCAGCACTTATGACAGGGTCGGAGAGCAGTACTTC.

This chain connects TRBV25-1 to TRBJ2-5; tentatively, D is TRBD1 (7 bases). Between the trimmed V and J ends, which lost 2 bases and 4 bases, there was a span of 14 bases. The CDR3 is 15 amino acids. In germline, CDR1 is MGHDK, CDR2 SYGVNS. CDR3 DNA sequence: TGTGCCAGCAGTGAACGGGCAGGGGGAGGAGAGACCCAGTACTTC. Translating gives CASSERAGGGETQYF.

The CDR3 DNA is TGTGCCAGCAGCCGGACAGCGGAGACAGGTCCTAAAGAGACCCAGTACTTC. Translation: CASSRTAETGPKETQYF. The V gene is TRBV3-1 (or the pseudogene TRBV3-2), the J gene TRBJ2-5; a possible D gene is TRBD1 (6 bases). V lost 4 bases and J lost 3, with 21 bases in between. Germline V gene data show CDR1 as LGHDT and CDR2 as YNNKEL (reference sequence). The CDR3 has 17 amino acids.

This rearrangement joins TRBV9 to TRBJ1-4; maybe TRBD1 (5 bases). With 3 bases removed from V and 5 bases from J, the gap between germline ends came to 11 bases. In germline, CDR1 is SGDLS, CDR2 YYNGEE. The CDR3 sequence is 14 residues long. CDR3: CASSAGADNEKLFF. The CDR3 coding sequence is TGTGCCAGCAGCGCTGGGGCAGACAATGAAAAACTGTTTTTT.

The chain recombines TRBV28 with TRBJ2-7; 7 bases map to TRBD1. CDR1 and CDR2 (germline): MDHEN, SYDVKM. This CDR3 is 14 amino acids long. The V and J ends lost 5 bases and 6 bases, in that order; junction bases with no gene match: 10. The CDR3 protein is CASSTSPRGTEQYF. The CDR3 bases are TGTGCCAGCAGTACCTCTCCCAGGGGGACCGAGCAGTACTTC.

In DNA form, the CDR3 reads TGCGCCAGCAGCCCTGAAGACAGGGAGGATGACTATGGCTACACCTTC. Encoded protein: CASSPEDREDDYGYTF. V usage is TRBV5-1 and J usage is TRBJ1-2; 7 nucleotides line up with TRBD1. The junction had 12 bases not matched to a gene; V was cut back by 4 bases and J by 3 bases. The CDR3 has 16 residues. Germline assignment: CDR1 SGHRS and CDR2 YFSETQ. The full variable domain, completed using reference TRBV5-1 and TRBJ1-2, is KAGVTQTPRYLIKTRGQQVTLSCSPISGHRSVSWYQQTPGQGLQFLFEYFSETQRNKGNFPGRFSGRQFSNSRSEMNVSTLELGDSALYLCASSPEDREDDYGYTFGSGTRLTVV.

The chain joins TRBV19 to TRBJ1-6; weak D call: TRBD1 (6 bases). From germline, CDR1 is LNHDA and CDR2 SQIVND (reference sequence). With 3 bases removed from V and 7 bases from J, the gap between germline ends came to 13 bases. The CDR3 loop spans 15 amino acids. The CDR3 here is CASSISAGDNSPLHF. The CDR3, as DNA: TGTGCCAGTAGTATTTCTGCAGGGGACAATTCACCCCTCCACTTT. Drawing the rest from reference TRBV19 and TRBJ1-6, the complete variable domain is DGGITQSPKYLFRKEGQNVTLSCEQNLNHDAMYWYRQDPGQGLRLIYYSQIVNDFQKGDIAEGYSVSREKKESFPLTVTSAQKNPTAFYLCASSISAGDNSPLHFGNGTRLTVT.

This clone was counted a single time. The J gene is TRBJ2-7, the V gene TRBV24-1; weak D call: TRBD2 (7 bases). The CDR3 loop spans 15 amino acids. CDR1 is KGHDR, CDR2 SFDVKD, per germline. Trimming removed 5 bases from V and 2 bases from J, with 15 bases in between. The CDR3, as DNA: TGTGCCACCAGTGTCGGGGGGCAGCCCCCCTACGAGCAGTACTTC. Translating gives CATSVGGQPPYEQYF.

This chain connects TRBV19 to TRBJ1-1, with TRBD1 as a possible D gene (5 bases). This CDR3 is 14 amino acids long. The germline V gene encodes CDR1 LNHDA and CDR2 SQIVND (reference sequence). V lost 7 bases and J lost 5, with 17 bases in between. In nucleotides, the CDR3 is TGTGCCAGTACCTCGGGACTCCTGAGGACTGAAGCTTTCTTT. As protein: CASTSGLLRTEAFF.

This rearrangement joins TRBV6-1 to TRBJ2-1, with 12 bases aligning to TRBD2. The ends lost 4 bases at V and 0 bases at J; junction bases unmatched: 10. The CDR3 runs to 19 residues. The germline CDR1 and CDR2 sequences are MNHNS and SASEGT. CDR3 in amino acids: CASSVLAGGSGYSYNEQFF. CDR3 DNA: TGTGCCAGCAGTGTTCTAGCGGGAGGGAGCGGGTACTCCTACAATGAGCAGTTCTTC.

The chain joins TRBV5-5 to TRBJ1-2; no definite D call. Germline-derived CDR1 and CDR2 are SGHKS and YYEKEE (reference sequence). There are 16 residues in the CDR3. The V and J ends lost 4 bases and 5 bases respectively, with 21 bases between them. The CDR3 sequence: CASSPTDQRPLYGYTF. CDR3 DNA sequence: TGTGCCAGCAGCCCGACCGATCAGCGCCCGCTTTATGGCTACACCTTC.

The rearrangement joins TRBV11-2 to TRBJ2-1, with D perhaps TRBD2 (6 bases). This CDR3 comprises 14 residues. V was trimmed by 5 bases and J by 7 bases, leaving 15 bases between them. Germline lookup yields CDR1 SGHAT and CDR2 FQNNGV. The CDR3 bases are TGTGCCAGCAGCCTACTAGCCTCGGAAAATGAGCAGTTCTTC. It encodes CASSLLASENEQFF. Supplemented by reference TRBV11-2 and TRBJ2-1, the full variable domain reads EAGVAQSPRYKIIEKRQSVAFWCNPISGHATLYWYQQILGQGPKLLIQFQNNGVVDDSQLPKDRFSAERLKGVDSTLKIQPAKLEDSAVYLCASSLLASENEQFFGPGTRLTVL.

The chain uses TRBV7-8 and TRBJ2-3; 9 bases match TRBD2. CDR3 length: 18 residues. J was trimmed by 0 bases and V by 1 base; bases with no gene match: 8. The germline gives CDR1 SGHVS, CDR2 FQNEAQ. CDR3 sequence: CASSLVAGGPLSTDTQYF. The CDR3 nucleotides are TGTGCCAGCAGCTTAGTGGCGGGAGGGCCCTTGAGCACAGATACGCAGTATTTT.

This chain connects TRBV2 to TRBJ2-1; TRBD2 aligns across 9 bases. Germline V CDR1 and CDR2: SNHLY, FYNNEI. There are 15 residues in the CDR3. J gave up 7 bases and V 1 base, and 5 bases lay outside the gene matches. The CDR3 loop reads CASSEGRGGRNEQFF. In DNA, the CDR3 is TGTGCCAGCAGTGAAGGGCGGGGGGGCCGTAATGAGCAGTTCTTC.

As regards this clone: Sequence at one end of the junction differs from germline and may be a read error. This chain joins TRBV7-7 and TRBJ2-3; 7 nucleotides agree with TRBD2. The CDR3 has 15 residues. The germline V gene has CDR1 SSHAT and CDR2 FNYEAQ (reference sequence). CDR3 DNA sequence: TGTGCTAGCAGCCCGGGGAGGGGCAACACAGATACGCAGTATTTT. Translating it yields CASSPGRGNTDTQYF.

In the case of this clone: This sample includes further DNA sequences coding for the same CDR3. The CDR3 bases are TGTGCCACCAGCAGAGCTAGCGGGAGATACAATGAGCAGTTCTTC. Encoded protein: CATSRASGRYNEQFF. The V call is TRBV15, the J call TRBJ2-1; TRBD2 matches at 10 bases. Unmatched junction bases numbered 1, after V lost 1 base and J lost 4 bases. Germline-derived CDR1 and CDR2 are LNHNV and YYDKDF (reference sequence). The length of the CDR3 is 15 residues.

The CDR3 loop is CASSLGVADEQFF. In DNA form, the CDR3 reads TGTGCCAGCAGCTTGGGTGTGGCGGATGAGCAGTTCTTC. The rearrangement uses TRBV7-9 and TRBJ2-1; no clear D gene. Trimming left V 3 bases short and J 8 bases short, with 11 bases between. This CDR3 comprises 13 residues. Germline V gene data show CDR1 as SEHNR and CDR2 as FQNEAQ (reference sequence).

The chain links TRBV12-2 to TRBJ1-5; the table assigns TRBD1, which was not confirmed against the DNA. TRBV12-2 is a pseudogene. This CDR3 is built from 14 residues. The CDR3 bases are TGTGCAAGTCTTGGACAGCCAAAGTATCAGCCCCAGCATTTT. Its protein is CASLGQPKYQPQHF.